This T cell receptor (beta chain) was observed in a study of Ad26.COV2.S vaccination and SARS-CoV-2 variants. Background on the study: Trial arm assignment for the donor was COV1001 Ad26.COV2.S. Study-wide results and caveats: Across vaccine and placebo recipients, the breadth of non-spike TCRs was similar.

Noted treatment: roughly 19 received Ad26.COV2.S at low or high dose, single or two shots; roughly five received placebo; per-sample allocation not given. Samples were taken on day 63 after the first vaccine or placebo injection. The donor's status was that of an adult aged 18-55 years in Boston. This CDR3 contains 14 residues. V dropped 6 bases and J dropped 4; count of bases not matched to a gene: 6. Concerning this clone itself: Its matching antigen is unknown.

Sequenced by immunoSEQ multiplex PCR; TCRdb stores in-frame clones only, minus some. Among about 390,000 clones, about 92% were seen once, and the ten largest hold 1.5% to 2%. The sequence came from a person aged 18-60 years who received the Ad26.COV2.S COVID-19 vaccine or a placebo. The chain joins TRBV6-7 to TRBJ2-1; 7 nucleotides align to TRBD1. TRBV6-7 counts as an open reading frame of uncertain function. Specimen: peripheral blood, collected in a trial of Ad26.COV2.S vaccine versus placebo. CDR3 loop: CASSWGTAYNEQFF. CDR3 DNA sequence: TGTGCCAGCAGCTGGGGGACAGCTTACAATGAGCAGTTCTTC.